A single sample is the source of the 27 T cell receptor beta chains below, sequenced in a study of blood T cell repertoires in COVID-19. Repertoires were generated with immunoSEQ multiplex PCR, while TCRdb's copy carries only in-frame clones and drops some. The sample lists 110,000 to 150,000 clones, about 89% occurring once. Sequencing used PBMCs or T cells enriched from blood (not recorded which). The receptors stem from a man between 60 and 70 years old who had recovered from COVID-19.

This chain links TRBV5-4 with TRBJ2-3, with 9 nucleotides matching TRBD1. Germline assignment: CDR1 SGHNT and CDR2 YYREEE (reference sequence). The CDR3 has 17 amino acids. With V trimmed by 3 bases and J by 2 bases, 10 bases remained unmatched. CDR3 region: CASSSRRGQGSTDTQYF. The CDR3, as DNA: TGTGCCAGCAGCTCCCGACGGGGACAGGGTTCCACAGATACGCAGTATTTT. The full variable domain, its missing parts supplied by reference TRBV5-4 and TRBJ2-3, is ETGVTQSPTHLIKTRGQQVTLRCSSQSGHNTVSWYQQALGQGPQFIFQYYREEENGRGNFPPRFSGLQFPNYSSELNVNALELDDSALYLCASSSRRGQGSTDTQYFGPGTRLTVL.

The chain combines TRBV7-2 with TRBJ2-7; D possibly corresponds to TRBD2 (6 bases). This CDR3 region has 13 residues. CDR1 is SGHTA and CDR2 is FQGNSA in the germline V gene. Deletions cut 5 bases from V and 3 bases from J, with 11 bases between. The CDR3 sequence: CASSKRRVYEQYF. The CDR3 coding sequence is TGTGCCAGCAGCAAAAGGAGGGTCTACGAGCAGTACTTC.

The rearrangement uses TRBV19 and TRBJ2-7; maybe TRBD1 (6 bases). The germline V gene encodes CDR1 LNHDA and CDR2 SQIVND (reference sequence). Between the trimmed V and J ends, which lost 5 bases and 6 bases, there was a span of 14 bases. The CDR3 extends over 13 amino acids. CDR3 in DNA: TGTGCCAGTAGTTACGGCAGGGGTGGCGAGCAGTACTTC. The encoded protein is CASSYGRGGEQYF.

This clone appeared a few times. The CDR3 region is CASSWTVGGYTF. For the CDR3, the DNA is TGTGCCAGTAGTTGGACAGTCGGTGGCTACACCTTC. This chain connects TRBV19 to TRBJ1-2; D is perhaps TRBD1 (6 bases). V lost 5 bases and J lost 7, with 11 bases in between. The germline V gene has CDR1 LNHDA and CDR2 SQIVND (reference sequence). The CDR3 has 12 amino acids.

The chain joins TRBV5-1 to TRBJ1-3; 9 bases agree with TRBD1. Losses at the gene ends were 3 bases for V and 8 bases for J; bases not matched to a gene: 6. The germline gives CDR1 SGHRS, CDR2 YFSETQ. The CDR3 has 14 residues. The CDR3 region is CASSYRGLGDTIYF. The CDR3 DNA reads TGCGCCAGCAGCTACAGGGGGCTCGGTGACACCATATATTTT.

The rearrangement joins TRBV3-1 (or the pseudogene TRBV3-2) to TRBJ2-5, with 7 bases identical to TRBD2. Germline CDR1 and CDR2: LGHDT and YNNKEL (reference sequence). J lost 5 bases, V lost 7 bases, and 22 bases had no gene match. The CDR3 runs to 18 residues. CDR3 region: CASTRPKSLARGGETQYF. CDR3 bases: TGTGCCAGCACCCGCCCTAAATCACTAGCGAGAGGCGGGGAGACCCAGTACTTC.

V gene TRBV5-5 combines with J gene TRBJ1-3, with D perhaps TRBD1 (5 bases). The CDR3 has 14 residues. Trimming stripped 2 bases from V and 2 bases from J, with 8 bases between. Per germline, CDR1 SGHKS and CDR2 YYEKEE (reference sequence). The DNA for the CDR3 is TGTGCCAGCAGCTTCGCGGGGGCTGGAAACACCATATATTTT. This codes for CASSFAGAGNTIYF.

The chain carries TRBV7-9 and TRBJ1-6; the D is unclear. This CDR3 is built from 13 residues. Trimming removed 2 bases from V and 10 bases from J, with 9 bases in between. Germline V lookup: CDR1 SEHNR, CDR2 FQNEAQ (reference sequence). In DNA form, the CDR3 reads TGTGCCAGCAGCTTACAGGAAGGATCACCCCTCCACTTT. Its protein is CASSLQEGSPLHF.

The CDR3 here is CASSYGTGSGYTF. The DNA of the CDR3 is TGTGCCAGCAGTTATGGGACAGGGAGTGGCTACACCTTC. This chain connects TRBV6-5 to TRBJ1-2, with 9 bases matching TRBD1. Germline V gene lookup returns CDR1 MNHEY and CDR2 SVGAGI. This CDR3 spans 13 amino acids. Trimming cost V 3 bases and J 7 bases; bases outside gene matches: 3.

This clone was seen once. The V call is TRBV24-1, the J call TRBJ2-1, with TRBD2 as a possible D gene (5 bases). The CDR3 contains 15 residues. From germline, CDR1 is KGHDR and CDR2 SFDVKD. V was pared by 6 bases and J by 0 bases, with 11 bases between. This CDR3 is CATSPKRNSYNEQFF. CDR3 sequence (DNA): TGTGCCACCAGTCCCAAGCGGAACTCCTACAATGAGCAGTTCTTC.

The rearrangement links TRBV10-3 to TRBJ2-1, with unresolved D. This CDR3 is built from 15 residues. Trimming took off 6 bases at V and 0 bases at J, with 12 bases between the two ends. The germline V gene encodes CDR1 ENHRY and CDR2 SYGVKD. CDR3 sequence: CAIRELVSSYNEQFF. The CDR3 coding sequence is TGTGCCATCAGAGAACTCGTAAGCTCCTACAATGAGCAGTTCTTC.

The chain uses TRBV5-4 and TRBJ2-7; the match to TRBD2 covers 7 bases. V lost 4 bases and J lost 4; bases outside the gene matches: 11. CDR3 length equals 15 residues. The germline CDR1 and CDR2 sequences are SGHNT and YYREEE (reference sequence). CDR3 region: CASSAAGGSRYEQYF. CDR3 bases: TGTGCCAGCAGCGCGGCCGGGGGGAGTAGGTACGAGCAGTACTTC.

The rearrangement uses TRBV20-1 and TRBJ1-1, with a tentative D call TRBD1 (6 bases). The CDR3 extends over 13 amino acids. V was pared by 6 bases and J by 4 bases, with 15 bases between. CDR1 is DFQATT, CDR2 SNEGSKA, per germline (reference sequence). This chain's CDR3 is CSASDGGATEAFF. The CDR3 DNA reads TGCAGTGCAAGTGATGGGGGGGCCACTGAAGCTTTCTTT.

The chain carries TRBV5-1 and TRBJ2-3; 10 positions match TRBD1. Germline V gives CDR1 SGHRS, CDR2 YFSETQ. The CDR3 is 15 amino acids. V was clipped by 4 bases and J by 8 bases; unmatched bases: 10. Written as DNA, the CDR3 is TGCGCCAGCAGCCCGTCGGGGACAGGGGAAGGTACGCAGTATTTT. It is translated as CASSPSGTGEGTQYF.

V and J are TRBV19 and TRBJ1-4; D gene unclear. This CDR3 is 15 amino acids long. V shed 5 bases and J shed 1 base, with 11 bases lying between them. Germline CDR1 and CDR2: LNHDA and SQIVND (reference sequence). CDR3 loop: CASSAKTQTNEKLFF. CDR3 bases: TGTGCCAGTAGTGCGAAAACCCAAACTAATGAAAAACTGTTTTTT.

The J gene is TRBJ1-6, the V gene TRBV21-1. TRBV21-1 is assigned pseudogene status. This CDR3 comprises 16 residues. CDR3 in amino acids: CASSRLPGRGNSPLHF. The CDR3 DNA is TGTGCCAGCAGCAGACTACCGGGCCGAGGAAATTCACCCCTCCACTTT.

This clone was detected only once. The rearrangement joins TRBV3-1 (or the pseudogene TRBV3-2) to TRBJ2-7; the D gene is possibly TRBD1 (5 bases). This CDR3 has 11 residues. The germline CDR1 and CDR2 sequences are LGHDT and YNNKEL (reference sequence). V dropped 6 bases and J dropped 7 bases, with 10 bases sitting between them. CDR3 bases: TGTGCCAGCAGGGGCCCAGGGGAGCAGTACTTC. Translation gives CASRGPGEQYF.

This sequence joins TRBV5-4 and TRBJ2-3, with TRBD2 matching over 7 bases. Losses at the gene ends were 2 bases for V and 3 bases for J; bases not matched to a gene: 9. The germline V gene has CDR1 SGHNT and CDR2 YYREEE (reference sequence). The CDR3 runs to 16 residues. In nucleotides, the CDR3 is TGTGCCAGCAGCTTAGGGCCTAGCGGACAAACAGATACGCAGTATTTT. Translated: CASSLGPSGQTDTQYF.

This clone was detected only once. The chain employs TRBV18 and TRBJ2-1; a weak D match, TRBD1 (6 bases). The CDR3 spans 16 residues. Trimming cost V 4 bases and J 0 bases, with 13 bases left between them. Looked up from germline, CDR1 is KGHSH and CDR2 is LQKENI. The CDR3 nucleotides read TGTGCCAGCTCACGCCAGGGGCCAAGCTCCTACAATGAGCAGTTCTTC. Translated: CASSRQGPSSYNEQFF.

The chain is built from TRBV18 and TRBJ2-7; 10 bases are shared with TRBD1. CDR3 length equals 15 residues. V dropped 5 bases and J dropped 2; count of bases not matched to a gene: 6. CDR1 is KGHSH and CDR2 is LQKENI in the germline V gene. Here the CDR3 DNA reads TGTGCCAGCTCAGTCGGGACAGGGGATACCTACGAGCAGTACTTC. It specifies CASSVGTGDTYEQYF.

The gene calls are TRBV2 and TRBJ2-2; TRBD1 agrees at 9 bases. Per the germline V gene, CDR1 is SNHLY and CDR2 is FYNNEI. This CDR3 contains 15 residues. J lost 7 bases, V lost 6 bases, and 9 bases had no gene match. CDR3 nucleotides: TGTGCCAGCAGATATACAGGGGGCTCGGGCGGGGAGCTGTTTTTT. Amino acid sequence: CASRYTGGSGGELFF.

The chain employs TRBV24-1 and TRBJ2-5, with 10 bases aligning to TRBD2. The CDR3 loop spans 13 amino acids. With 10 bases clipped from V and 3 bases from J, the junction kept 4 bases outside the gene matches. From germline, CDR1 is KGHDR and CDR2 SFDVKD. The CDR3 DNA follows: TGTGCCACAGGGACTAGCGTGGAAGAGACCCAGTACTTC. The encoded protein is CATGTSVEETQYF.

This chain links TRBV5-4 with TRBJ1-2; 8 bases line up with TRBD1. V was pared by 1 base and J by 4 bases, with 6 bases of the junction left unmatched. This CDR3 has 15 amino acids. Germline loops: CDR1 SGHNT, CDR2 YYREEE (reference sequence). The CDR3 sequence is CASSLLDRGSYGYTF. Written as DNA, the CDR3 is TGTGCCAGCAGCTTGCTTGACAGGGGATCCTATGGCTACACCTTC.

The CDR3 DNA is TGCGCCAGCGGTATAGCGGGGGGTGCAGATACGCAGTATTTT. Its protein product is CASGIAGGADTQYF. This chain joins TRBV5-1 and TRBJ2-3; 10 nucleotides agree with TRBD2. J was trimmed by 4 bases and V by 7 bases; bases with no gene match: 6. From germline, CDR1 is SGHRS and CDR2 YFSETQ. There are 14 residues in the CDR3.

This chain joins TRBV29-1 and TRBJ2-7, with D perhaps TRBD2 (6 bases). Germline-derived CDR1 and CDR2 are SQVTM and ANQGSEA. The V and J ends lost 5 bases and 1 base respectively, with 12 bases between them. The CDR3 has 13 residues. Written as DNA, the CDR3 is TGCAGCGTTCGGGGCGGGGCATCCTACGAGCAGTACTTC. It specifies CSVRGGASYEQYF.

This clone was counted a few times. CDR3 amino acids: CASSPRTPGTSGNTIYF. The CDR3 DNA reads TGTGCCAGCTCACCACGGACTCCCGGGACTTCTGGAAACACCATATATTTT. This chain uses TRBV18 with TRBJ1-3; D might be TRBD1 (5 bases). Germline values: CDR1 KGHSH, CDR2 LQKENI. Trimming removed 1 base at V and 1 base at J, with 14 bases between. CDR3 length equals 17 residues.

Only one count was recorded for this clone. The chain is built from TRBV5-1 and TRBJ2-1, with 13 bases identical to TRBD2. The germline CDR1 and CDR2 sequences are SGHRS and YFSETQ. The CDR3 has 19 amino acids. V was clipped by 4 bases and J by 4 bases; unmatched bases: 14. The CDR3 spells CASSPKWTSGGHTYNEQFF. CDR3 nucleotides: TGCGCCAGCAGCCCTAAATGGACTAGCGGGGGCCACACTTACAATGAGCAGTTCTTC.